The rows below give T cell receptor beta chains drawn from one sample of a study of blood T cell repertoires in COVID-19. Only in-frame clones appear in the TCRdb table, and some are missing; sequencing was by immunoSEQ multiplex PCR. Among 85,000 to 100,000 clones, more than 80% were seen once, and the ten largest hold around 5%. The sequenced material came from peripheral blood. Every receptor here comes from an elderly man with COVID-19, enrolled during active disease. The CDR3 runs from the conserved cysteine through the conserved F or W. A D gene is named only where the DNA matches it firmly. The size field is filled for only some rows; it gives once, few, many or a size class.

d_call clone_size j_call v_call cdr3_aa cdr3_nt
NA NA TRBJ2-7 TRBV30 CAWSVRQRWTPNIYEQYF TGTGCCTGGAGTGTAAGGCAGCGCTGGACACCGAACATTTACGAGCAGTACTTC
TRBD2 NA TRBJ2-3 TRBV3-1/TRBV3-2 CASSQVLGGRAGSTQYF TGTGCCAGCAGCCAAGTTCTTGGCGGGAGGGCCGGGAGTACGCAGTATTTT
NA NA TRBJ2-7 TRBV7-2 CASSLMRDYEQYF TGTGCCAGCAGCTTGATGCGGGACTACGAGCAGTACTTC
NA NA TRBJ1-6 TRBV27 CASSLSPPIHGSPLHF TGTGCCAGCAGTTTATCACCCCCTATTCACGGTTCACCCCTCCACTTT
NA once TRBJ2-1 TRBV5-4 CASSLGGPGSYNEQFF TGTGCCAGCAGCTTGGGGGGGCCTGGCTCCTACAATGAGCAGTTCTTC
NA NA TRBJ1-4 TRBV30 CAWKEGTPGEKLFF TGTGCCTGGAAAGAGGGGACTCCTGGGGAAAAACTGTTTTTT
TRBD2 NA TRBJ2-7 TRBV24-1 CATSDLAGEGHEQYF TGTGCCACCAGTGATTTGGCGGGAGAGGGCCACGAGCAGTACTTC
TRBD2 NA TRBJ2-5 TRBV5-1 CASSLARGGNGEETQYF TGCGCCAGCAGCTTAGCGCGGGGGGGAAACGGCGAAGAGACCCAGTACTTC
TRBD1 NA TRBJ1-5 TRBV19 CASRPGTGGQPQHF TGTGCCAGTAGGCCCGGGACAGGGGGTCAGCCCCAGCATTTT
TRBD1 NA TRBJ2-7 TRBV12-5 CASGFQSGTGTIEQYF TGTGCTAGTGGTTTTCAGTCTGGGACAGGGACGATCGAGCAGTACTTC
TRBD1 NA TRBJ2-5 TRBV19 CASSTVEGGKETQYF TGTGCCAGTAGTACCGTGGAAGGGGGCAAAGAGACCCAGTACTTC
TRBD1 NA TRBJ2-7 TRBV5-1 CASGDRETYEQYF TGCGCCAGCGGAGACAGGGAAACCTACGAGCAGTACTTC
TRBD1 few TRBJ1-5 TRBV25-1 CASSPGQGANQPQHF TGTGCCAGCAGCCCGGGACAGGGGGCCAATCAGCCCCAGCATTTT
TRBD1 once TRBJ1-1 TRBV5-1 CASSLFSGGVDTEAFF TGCGCCAGCAGCTTGTTTTCAGGGGGCGTCGATACTGAAGCTTTCTTT
TRBD1 once TRBJ1-1 TRBV6-5 CASNAGGEDTEAFF TGTGCCAGCAACGCAGGGGGCGAGGACACTGAAGCTTTCTTT
TRBD2 NA TRBJ2-7 TRBV2 CASTGTRNYEQYF TGTGCCAGCACAGGGACTAGAAATTACGAGCAGTACTTC
NA NA TRBJ2-2 TRBV6-4 CASSDRGGTGELFF TGTGCCAGCAGTGACAGGGGAGGCACCGGGGAGCTGTTTTTT
NA NA TRBJ1-2 TRBV10-3 CAISPAPGDYGYTF TGTGCCATCAGCCCAGCACCAGGGGACTATGGCTACACCTTC
TRBD2 NA TRBJ2-3 TRBV7-2 CASSFSYSGRAHTQYF TGTGCCAGCAGCTTCTCCTATAGCGGGAGGGCCCATACGCAGTATTTT
NA few TRBJ1-5 TRBV28 CASSIPTPQNQPQHF TGTGCCAGCAGCATCCCTACCCCCCAAAATCAGCCCCAGCATTTT
NA NA TRBJ1-2 TRBV7-3 CASSLDGGAVDGYTF TGTGCCAGCAGCTTAGATGGGGGCGCGGTGGACGGCTACACCTTC
NA NA TRBJ1-1 TRBV9 CASSVVGNSGAEAFF TGTGCCAGCAGCGTAGTCGGAAACTCAGGGGCTGAAGCTTTCTTT
NA few TRBJ1-1 TRBV12-3/TRBV12-4 CASSRTGNTEAFF TGTGCCAGCAGTCGCACAGGGAACACTGAAGCTTTCTTT
NA NA TRBJ2-4 TRBV3-1/TRBV3-2 CASSLFNRAPRGKNIQYF TGTGCCAGCAGCCTCTTTAACAGGGCTCCTAGAGGCAAAAACATTCAGTACTTC
NA NA TRBJ1-2 TRBV14 CASSRDPGLSTGYTF TGTGCCAGCAGCCGAGACCCGGGACTTTCGACTGGCTACACCTTC
TRBD1 NA TRBJ1-6 TRBV5-6 CASSFWDRRGELRF TGTGCCAGCAGCTTCTGGGACAGGAGGGGAGAACTCCGCTTT
NA NA TRBJ1-3 TRBV6-5 CASSRETAPGNTIYF TGTGCCAGCAGTAGAGAGACAGCCCCTGGAAACACCATATATTTT
NA once TRBJ1-1 TRBV9 CASSGDAGSDTEAFF TGTGCCAGCAGCGGCGACGCAGGCTCTGACACTGAAGCTTTCTTT
NA few TRBJ1-3 TRBV19 CASSIRLVTGNTIYF TGTGCCAGTAGTATAAGACTGGTTACTGGAAACACCATATATTTT
NA NA TRBJ1-4 TRBV19 CASRGPGRSEKLFF TGTGCCAGTAGGGGCCCTGGCCGGTCTGAAAAACTGTTTTTT
TRBD1 NA TRBJ1-4 TRBV6-2/TRBV6-3 CASSYNAGGTTNEKLFF TGTGCCAGCAGTTACAACGCAGGGGGAACGACTAATGAAAAACTGTTTTTT
TRBD1 NA TRBJ2-5 TRBV28 CASSSRGQGGVGQETQYF TGTGCCAGCAGTTCCCGGGGACAGGGAGGGGTTGGGCAAGAGACCCAGTACTTC
TRBD1 NA TRBJ2-7 TRBV18 CASSVGQGAFNEQYF TGTGCCAGCTCGGTGGGACAGGGGGCGTTCAACGAGCAGTACTTC
TRBD1 NA TRBJ1-4 TRBV6-5 CASRGATGESEKLFF TGTGCCAGCAGGGGGGCGACAGGGGAGAGTGAAAAACTGTTTTTT
NA NA TRBJ1-3 TRBV11-2 CASSRDTPSSGNTIYF TGTGCCAGCAGCCGGGACACCCCGAGCTCTGGAAACACCATATATTTT
NA few TRBJ2-7 TRBV10-1 CARGDRGVYEQYF TGCGCCAGAGGAGACCGAGGAGTCTACGAGCAGTACTTC
TRBD1 NA TRBJ1-5 TRBV19 CASSIRDSSLVNQPQHF TGTGCCAGTAGTATCAGGGACAGCTCCCTGGTTAATCAGCCCCAGCATTTT
NA NA TRBJ2-5 TRBV5-4 CASSLGGLGRETQYF TGTGCCAGCAGCTTGGGAGGATTAGGTCGTGAGACCCAGTACTTC
TRBD2 NA TRBJ2-7 TRBV5-1 CASSLEASGGEQYF TGCGCCAGCAGCTTGGAGGCTAGCGGAGGGGAGCAGTACTTC
NA NA TRBJ2-3 TRBV9 CASSVGGGGNEYF TGTGCCAGCAGCGTAGGAGGAGGAGGTAACGAGTATTTT
TRBD1 NA TRBJ1-1 TRBV24-1 CATSGQGAYTEAFF TGTGCCACCAGTGGGCAGGGGGCTTACACTGAAGCTTTCTTT
TRBD1 many TRBJ1-4 TRBV4-3 CASSLDRGRQKLFF TGCGCCAGCAGCCTGGACAGGGGAAGGCAAAAACTGTTTTTT
NA NA TRBJ1-6 TRBV5-1 CASSPEGRGISPLHF TGCGCCAGCAGCCCGGAGGGGAGGGGGATTTCACCCCTCCACTTT
TRBD2 NA TRBJ2-3 TRBV27 CASSVYRTSSTDTQYF TGTGCCAGCAGTGTATATCGGACTAGCAGCACAGATACGCAGTATTTT
TRBD2 many TRBJ2-7 TRBV3-1/TRBV3-2 CASSPGDYTSEQYF TGTGCCAGCAGCCCTGGGGACTACACTTCGGAGCAGTACTTC
NA NA TRBJ2-1 TRBV13 CASSFLGTYGSYNEQFF TGTGCCAGCAGCTTCCTCGGGACATACGGCTCCTACAATGAGCAGTTCTTC
TRBD1 NA TRBJ1-2 TRBV19 CASREGTVSGYTF TGTGCCAGTAGGGAAGGGACAGTCTCTGGCTACACCTTC
TRBD1 NA TRBJ1-1 TRBV2 CASRTGGRGNTEAFF TGTGCCAGCAGGACAGGGGGCCGGGGGAACACTGAAGCTTTCTTT
NA NA TRBJ1-2 TRBV19 CASSIDFPGAIIYGYTF TGTGCCAGTAGTATCGATTTTCCGGGAGCGATTATCTATGGCTACACCTTC
TRBD1 NA TRBJ2-2 TRBV5-1 CASSEQGATSGELFF TGCGCCAGCAGCGAACAGGGGGCGACGTCCGGGGAGCTGTTTTTT
NA NA TRBJ2-3 TRBV14 CASRLFSTDTQYF TGTGCCAGCAGACTATTTAGCACAGATACGCAGTATTTT
NA NA TRBJ2-3 TRBV5-1 CASSLVRGRTDTQYF TGCGCCAGCAGCTTGGTCAGGGGACGAACAGATACGCAGTATTTT
NA NA TRBJ2-2 TRBV7-6 CASSLSGVTGELFF TGTGCCAGCAGCTTATCAGGGGTTACCGGGGAGCTGTTTTTT
NA NA TRBJ2-5 TRBV29-1 CSVSKAAETQYF TGCAGCGTTAGTAAGGCAGCGGAGACCCAGTACTTC